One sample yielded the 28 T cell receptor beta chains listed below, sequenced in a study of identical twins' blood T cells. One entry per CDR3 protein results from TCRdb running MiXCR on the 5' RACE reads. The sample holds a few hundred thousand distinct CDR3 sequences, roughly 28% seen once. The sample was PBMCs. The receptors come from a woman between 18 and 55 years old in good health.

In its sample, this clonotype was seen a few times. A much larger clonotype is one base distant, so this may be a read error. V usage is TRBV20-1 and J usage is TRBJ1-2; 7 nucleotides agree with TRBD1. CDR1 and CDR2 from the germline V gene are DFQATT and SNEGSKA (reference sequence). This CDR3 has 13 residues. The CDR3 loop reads CSVRDRAPYCYTF. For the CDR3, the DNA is TGCAGTGTAAGAGACAGGGCCCCCTATTGCTACACCTTC.

The CDR3 loop reads CSARPSPSNQPQHF. The CDR3 DNA sequence: TGCAGTGCTAGACCTTCACCTAGCAATCAGCCCCAGCATTTT. The chain uses TRBV20-1 and TRBJ1-5; D is undetermined. Germline V gene data show CDR1 as DFQATT and CDR2 as SNEGSKA (reference sequence). V lost 2 bases and J lost 0, with 8 bases in between. The CDR3 runs 14 residues.

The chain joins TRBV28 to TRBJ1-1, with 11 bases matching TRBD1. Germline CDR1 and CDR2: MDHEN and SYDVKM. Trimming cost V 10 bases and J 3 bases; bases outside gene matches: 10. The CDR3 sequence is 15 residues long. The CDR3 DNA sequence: TGTGCCATCAACGCCGGGACAGGGGGTTACACTGAAGCTTTCTTT. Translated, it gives CAINAGTGGYTEAFF.

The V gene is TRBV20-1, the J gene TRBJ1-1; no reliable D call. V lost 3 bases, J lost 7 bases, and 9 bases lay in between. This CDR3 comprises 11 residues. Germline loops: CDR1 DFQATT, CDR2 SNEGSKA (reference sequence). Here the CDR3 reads CSASFSYEAFF. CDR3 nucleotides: TGCAGTGCTAGCTTTAGCTATGAAGCTTTCTTT.

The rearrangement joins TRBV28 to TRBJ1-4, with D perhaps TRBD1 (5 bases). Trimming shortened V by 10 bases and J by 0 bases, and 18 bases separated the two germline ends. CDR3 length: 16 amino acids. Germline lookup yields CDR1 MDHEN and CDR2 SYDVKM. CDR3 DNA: TGTGCCACCTCGCCCCCTCAGGGATCAACTAATGAAAAACTGTTTTTT. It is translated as CATSPPQGSTNEKLFF.

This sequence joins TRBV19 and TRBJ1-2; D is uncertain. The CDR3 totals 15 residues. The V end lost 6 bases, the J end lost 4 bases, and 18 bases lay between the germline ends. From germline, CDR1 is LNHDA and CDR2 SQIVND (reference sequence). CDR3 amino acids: CASRPDSRYRYGYTF. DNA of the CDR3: TGTGCCAGTAGACCCGATTCCCGGTATCGCTATGGCTACACCTTC.

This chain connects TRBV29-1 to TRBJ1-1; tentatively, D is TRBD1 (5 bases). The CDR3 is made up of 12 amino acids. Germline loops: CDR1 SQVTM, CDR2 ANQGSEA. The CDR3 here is CSTVQGSTEAFF. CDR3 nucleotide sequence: TGCAGTACAGTCCAGGGTAGCACTGAAGCTTTCTTT.

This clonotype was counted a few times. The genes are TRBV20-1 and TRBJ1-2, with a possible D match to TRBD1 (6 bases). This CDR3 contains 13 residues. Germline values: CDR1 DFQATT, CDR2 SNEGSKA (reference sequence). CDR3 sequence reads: CFLGGTLIYGYTF. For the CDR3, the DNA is TGCTTCCTGGGTGGGACACTGATCTATGGCTACACCTTC.

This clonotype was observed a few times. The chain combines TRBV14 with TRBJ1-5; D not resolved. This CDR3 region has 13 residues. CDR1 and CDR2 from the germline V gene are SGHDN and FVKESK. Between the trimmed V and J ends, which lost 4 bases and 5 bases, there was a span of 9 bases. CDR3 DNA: TGTGCCAGCAGCCGAGCGACTGATCAGCCCCAGCATTTT. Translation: CASSRATDQPQHF.

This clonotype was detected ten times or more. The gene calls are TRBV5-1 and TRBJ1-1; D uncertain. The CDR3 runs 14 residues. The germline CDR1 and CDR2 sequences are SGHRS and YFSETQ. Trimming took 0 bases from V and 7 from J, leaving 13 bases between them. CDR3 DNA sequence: TGCGCCAGCAGCTTGGCCCAACACAGCAATGAAGCTTTCTTT. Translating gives CASSLAQHSNEAFF.

CDR3 protein: CASSRTGSSYNEQFF. CDR3 bases: TGTGCCAGCAGTCGGACGGGGAGCTCCTACAATGAGCAGTTCTTC. The chain has TRBV6-5 and TRBJ2-1; weak D call: TRBD2 (5 bases). The CDR3 loop spans 15 amino acids. Per germline, CDR1 MNHEY and CDR2 SVGAGI. Trimming removed 5 bases at V and 0 bases at J, with 11 bases between.

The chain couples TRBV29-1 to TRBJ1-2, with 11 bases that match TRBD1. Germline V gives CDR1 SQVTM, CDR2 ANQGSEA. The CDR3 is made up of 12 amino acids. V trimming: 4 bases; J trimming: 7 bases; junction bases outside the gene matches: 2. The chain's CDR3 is CSVAGQGVGYTF. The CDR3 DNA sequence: TGCAGCGTTGCGGGACAGGGGGTTGGCTACACCTTC.

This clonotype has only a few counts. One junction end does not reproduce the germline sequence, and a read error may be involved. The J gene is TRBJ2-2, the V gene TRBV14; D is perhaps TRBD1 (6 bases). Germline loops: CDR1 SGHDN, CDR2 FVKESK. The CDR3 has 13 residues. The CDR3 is CASSPQGSGEPFF. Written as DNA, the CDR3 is TGTGCCAGCAGCCCACAGGGTTCCGGGGAGCCGTTTTTT.

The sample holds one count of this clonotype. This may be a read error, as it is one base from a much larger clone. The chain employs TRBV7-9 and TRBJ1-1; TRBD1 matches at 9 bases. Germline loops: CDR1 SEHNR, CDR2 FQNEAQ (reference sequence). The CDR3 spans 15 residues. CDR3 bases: TGTACCAGCAGCACGGGACAGGGTGCATCCTCTGAAGCTTTCTTT. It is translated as CTSSTGQGASSEAFF.

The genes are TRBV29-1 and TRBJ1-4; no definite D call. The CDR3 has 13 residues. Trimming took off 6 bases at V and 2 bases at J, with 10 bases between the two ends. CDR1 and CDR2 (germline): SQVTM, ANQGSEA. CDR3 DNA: TGCAGCGTGGGTCCGAGCACTAATGAAAAACTGTTTTTT. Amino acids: CSVGPSTNEKLFF.

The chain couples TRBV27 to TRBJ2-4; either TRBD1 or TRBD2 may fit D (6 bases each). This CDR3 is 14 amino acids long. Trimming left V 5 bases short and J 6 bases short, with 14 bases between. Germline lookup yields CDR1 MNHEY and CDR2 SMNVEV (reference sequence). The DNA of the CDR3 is TGTGCCAGCAGTCCTGGGGGGCAGGGAAACATTCAGTACTTC. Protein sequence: CASSPGGQGNIQYF.

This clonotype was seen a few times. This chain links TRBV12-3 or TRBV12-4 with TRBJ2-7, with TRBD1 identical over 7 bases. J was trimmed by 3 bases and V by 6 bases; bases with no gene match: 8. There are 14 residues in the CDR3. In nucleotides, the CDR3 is TGTGCCAGCAGCCGGACAGGAAATATCTACGAGCAGTACTTC. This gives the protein CASSRTGNIYEQYF.

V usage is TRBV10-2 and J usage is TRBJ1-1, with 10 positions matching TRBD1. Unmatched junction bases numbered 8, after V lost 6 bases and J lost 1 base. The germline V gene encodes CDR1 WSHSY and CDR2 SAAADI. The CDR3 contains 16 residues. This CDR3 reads CASRPRDRGGNTEAFF. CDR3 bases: TGCGCCAGCAGACCCCGGGACAGGGGAGGGAACACTGAAGCTTTCTTT.

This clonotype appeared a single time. The CDR3 region has the DNA TGTGCCAGCAGCCCCGGGACGATGAACACCGGGGAGCTGTTTTTT. Translating gives CASSPGTMNTGELFF. The J gene is TRBJ2-2, the V gene TRBV6-6; D may match TRBD1 or TRBD2 (5 bases each). Germline assignment: CDR1 MNHNY and CDR2 SVGAGI (reference sequence). The CDR3 totals 15 residues. The germline V and J ends were trimmed by 6 bases and 1 base, with 12 bases remaining between them.

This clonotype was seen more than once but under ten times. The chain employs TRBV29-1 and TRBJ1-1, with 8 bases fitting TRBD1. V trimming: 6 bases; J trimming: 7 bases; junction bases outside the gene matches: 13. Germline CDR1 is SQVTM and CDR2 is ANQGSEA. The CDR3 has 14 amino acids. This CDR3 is CSVAVAWTGSEAFF. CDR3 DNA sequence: TGCAGCGTCGCCGTAGCATGGACAGGGAGTGAAGCTTTCTTT.

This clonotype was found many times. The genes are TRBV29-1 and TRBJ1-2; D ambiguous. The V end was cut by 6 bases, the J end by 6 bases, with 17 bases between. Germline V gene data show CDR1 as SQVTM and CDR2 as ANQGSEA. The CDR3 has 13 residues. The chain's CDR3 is CSVGRVGPDGYTF. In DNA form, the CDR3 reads TGCAGCGTCGGAAGGGTGGGTCCGGATGGCTACACCTTC.

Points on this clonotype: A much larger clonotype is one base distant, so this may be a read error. CDR3 region: CSAPGVSNTDTQYF. The CDR3 DNA sequence: TGCAGTGCTCCCGGCGTCAGTAACACAGATACGCAGTATTTT. The V call is TRBV20-1, the J call TRBJ2-3; D uncertain. V lost 5 bases and J 2 bases, leaving 14 bases between the germline ends. Germline V CDR1 and CDR2: DFQATT, SNEGSKA (reference sequence). The CDR3 sequence is 14 residues long.

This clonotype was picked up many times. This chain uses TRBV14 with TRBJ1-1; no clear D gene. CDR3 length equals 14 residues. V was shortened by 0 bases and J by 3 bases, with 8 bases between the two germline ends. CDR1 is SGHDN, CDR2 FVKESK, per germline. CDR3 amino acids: CASSQDHGYTEAFF. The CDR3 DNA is TGTGCCAGCAGCCAAGATCACGGTTACACTGAAGCTTTCTTT.

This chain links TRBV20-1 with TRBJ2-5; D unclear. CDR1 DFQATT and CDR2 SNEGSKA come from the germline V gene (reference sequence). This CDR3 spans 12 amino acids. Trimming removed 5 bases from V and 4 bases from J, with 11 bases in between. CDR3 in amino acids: CSAPSRVETQYF. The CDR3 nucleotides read TGCAGTGCTCCGTCTCGAGTAGAGACCCAGTACTTC.

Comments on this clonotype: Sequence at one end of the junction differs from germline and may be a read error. The CDR3 sequence is CASSKQGSGNTVYF. CDR3 DNA: TGTGCCAGCAGCAAACAGGGCTCTGGAAACACCGTATATTTT. The V and J genes are TRBV28 and TRBJ1-3; weak D call: TRBD1 (6 bases). Germline CDR1 and CDR2: MDHEN and SYDVKM. CDR3 length: 14 residues.

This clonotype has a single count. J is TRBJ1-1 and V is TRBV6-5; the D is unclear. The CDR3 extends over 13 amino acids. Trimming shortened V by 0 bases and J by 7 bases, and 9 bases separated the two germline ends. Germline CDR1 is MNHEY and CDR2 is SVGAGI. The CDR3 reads CASSYSQRVEAFF. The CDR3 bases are TGTGCCAGCAGTTACTCACAGAGGGTTGAAGCTTTCTTT.

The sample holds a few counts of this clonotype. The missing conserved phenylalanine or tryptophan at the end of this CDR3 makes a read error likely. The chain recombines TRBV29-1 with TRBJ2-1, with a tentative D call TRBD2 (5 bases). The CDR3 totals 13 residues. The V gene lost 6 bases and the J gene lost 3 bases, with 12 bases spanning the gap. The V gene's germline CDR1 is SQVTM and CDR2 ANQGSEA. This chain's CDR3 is CSVSGLDYNEQFS. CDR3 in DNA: TGCAGCGTAAGCGGTTTAGACTACAATGAGCAGTTCTCC.

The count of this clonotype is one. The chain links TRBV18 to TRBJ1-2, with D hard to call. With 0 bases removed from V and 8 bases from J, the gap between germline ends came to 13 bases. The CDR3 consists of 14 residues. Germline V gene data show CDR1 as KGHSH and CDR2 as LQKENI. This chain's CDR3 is CASSPPWYIEGYTF. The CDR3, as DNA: TGTGCCAGCTCACCACCGTGGTATATAGAGGGCTACACCTTC.